This T cell receptor beta chain was retrieved from a study of cytomegalovirus exposure and HLA in healthy donors. Study summary: Samples from HLA-typed donors yielded approximately 88 million unique TCRs in an early data release.

13 Jbeta primers and 60 Vbeta primers were used for the PCR. The data were produced by immunoSEQ multiplex PCR, yet TCRdb's version contains in-frame clones alone and is incomplete. Altogether over 95,000 clones are present, about 80% being singletons, with the ten largest covering approximately 12%. Comment on this clone: Its antigen is not known.

Whole-study findings and limits: TCR beta V- and J-gene trimming was later associated with a missense DCLRE1C variant. CMV antigen specificity was confirmed in vitro for three CMV-associated chains. Analysis performed later showed TCR beta chains linked to HLA being more clonally expanded than equally common others.

This clonotype originated in a woman aged 35 to 49 in good health and CMV-seropositive. The sequencing input was PBMCs.

The CDR3 spells CASSYFQADYGYTF. CDR3 bases: TGTGCCAGCAGTTACTTTCAGGCCGACTATGGCTACACCTTC. The chain is built from TRBV6-5 and TRBJ1-2; D ambiguous. The CDR3 contains 14 residues. The V gene lost 1 base and the J gene lost 3 bases, with 9 bases spanning the gap. Germline values: CDR1 MNHEY, CDR2 SVGAGI.